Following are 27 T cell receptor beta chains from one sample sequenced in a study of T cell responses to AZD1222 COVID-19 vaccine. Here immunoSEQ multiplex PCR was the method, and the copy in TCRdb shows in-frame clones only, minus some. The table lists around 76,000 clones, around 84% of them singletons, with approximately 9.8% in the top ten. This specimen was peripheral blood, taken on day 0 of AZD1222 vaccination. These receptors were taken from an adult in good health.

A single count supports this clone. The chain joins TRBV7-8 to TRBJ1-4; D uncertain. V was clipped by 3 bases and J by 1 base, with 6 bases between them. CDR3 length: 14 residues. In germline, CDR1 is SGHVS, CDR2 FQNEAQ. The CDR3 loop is CASSFGETNEKLFF. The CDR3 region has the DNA TGTGCCAGCAGCTTTGGGGAAACTAATGAAAAACTGTTTTTT.

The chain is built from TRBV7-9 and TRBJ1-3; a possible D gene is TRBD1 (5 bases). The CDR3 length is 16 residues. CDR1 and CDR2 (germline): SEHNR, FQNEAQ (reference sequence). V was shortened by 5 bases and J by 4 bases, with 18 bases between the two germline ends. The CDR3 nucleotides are TGTGCCAGCAGCGCTAGGGTTGAAAGGGGAGGAAACACCATATATTTT. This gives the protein CASSARVERGGNTIYF.

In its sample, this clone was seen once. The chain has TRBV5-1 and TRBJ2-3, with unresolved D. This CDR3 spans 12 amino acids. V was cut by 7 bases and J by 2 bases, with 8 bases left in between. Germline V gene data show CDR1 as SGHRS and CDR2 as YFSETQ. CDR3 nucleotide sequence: TGCGCCAGCGGCATCAACACAGATACGCAGTATTTT. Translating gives CASGINTDTQYF.

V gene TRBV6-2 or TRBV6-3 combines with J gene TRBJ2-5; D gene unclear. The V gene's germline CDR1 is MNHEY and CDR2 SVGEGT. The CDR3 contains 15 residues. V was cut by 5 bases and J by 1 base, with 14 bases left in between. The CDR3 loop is CASSASPEPQETQYF. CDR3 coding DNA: TGTGCCAGCAGTGCCTCCCCAGAGCCCCAAGAGACCCAGTACTTC.

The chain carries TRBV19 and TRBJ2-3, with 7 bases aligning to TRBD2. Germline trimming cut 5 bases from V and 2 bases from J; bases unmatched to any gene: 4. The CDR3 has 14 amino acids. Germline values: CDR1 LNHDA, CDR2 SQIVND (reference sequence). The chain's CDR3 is CASSYRGDTDTQYF. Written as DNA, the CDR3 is TGTGCCAGTAGTTACCGGGGGGACACAGATACGCAGTATTTT.

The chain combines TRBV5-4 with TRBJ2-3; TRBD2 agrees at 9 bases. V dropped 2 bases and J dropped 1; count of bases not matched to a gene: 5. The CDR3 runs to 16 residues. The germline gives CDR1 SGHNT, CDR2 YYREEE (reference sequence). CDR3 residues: CASSFGGGAGTDTQYF. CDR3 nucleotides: TGTGCCAGCAGCTTCGGCGGGGGGGCCGGCACAGATACGCAGTATTTT.

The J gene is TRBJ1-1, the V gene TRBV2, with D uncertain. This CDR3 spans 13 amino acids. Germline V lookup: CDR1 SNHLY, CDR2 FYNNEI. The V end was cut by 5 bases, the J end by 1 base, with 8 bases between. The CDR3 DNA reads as TGTGCCAGCAGTCAGGACGGGAACACTGAAGCTTTCTTT. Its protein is CASSQDGNTEAFF. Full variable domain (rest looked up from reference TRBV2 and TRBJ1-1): EPEVTQTPSHQVTQMGQEVILRCVPISNHLYFYWYRQILGQKVEFLVSFYNNEISEKSEIFDDQFSVERPDGSNFTLKIRSTKLEDSAMYFCASSQDGNTEAFFGQGTRLTVV.

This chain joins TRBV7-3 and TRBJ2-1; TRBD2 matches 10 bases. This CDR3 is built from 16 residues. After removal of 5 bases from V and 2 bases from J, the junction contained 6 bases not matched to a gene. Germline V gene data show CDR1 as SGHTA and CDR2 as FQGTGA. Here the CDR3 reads CASSVSSGGPYNEQFF. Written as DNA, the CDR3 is TGTGCCAGCAGCGTCTCTAGCGGGGGCCCCTACAATGAGCAGTTCTTC.

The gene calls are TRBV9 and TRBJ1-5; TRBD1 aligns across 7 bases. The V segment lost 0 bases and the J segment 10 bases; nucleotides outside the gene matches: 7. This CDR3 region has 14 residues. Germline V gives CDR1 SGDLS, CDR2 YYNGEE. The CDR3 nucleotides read TGTGCCAGCAGCGTAGGGGACAGCTGGGGACCCCAGCATTTT. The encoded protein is CASSVGDSWGPQHF.

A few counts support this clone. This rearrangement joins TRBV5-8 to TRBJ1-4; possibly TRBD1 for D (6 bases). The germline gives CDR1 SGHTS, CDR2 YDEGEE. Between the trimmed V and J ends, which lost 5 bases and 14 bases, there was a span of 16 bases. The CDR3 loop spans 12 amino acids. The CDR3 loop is CASSLLQGKLFF. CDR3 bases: TGTGCCAGCAGTCTTTTACAGGGAAAGCTGTTTTTT.

Here the CDR3 reads CASSIVGRIEQFF. In nucleotides, the CDR3 is TGTGCCAGTAGTATTGTGGGAAGGATCGAGCAGTTCTTC. The gene calls are TRBV19 and TRBJ2-1; D is unresolved. Per the germline V gene, CDR1 is LNHDA and CDR2 is SQIVND (reference sequence). The CDR3 runs to 13 residues. V lost 3 bases, J lost 10 bases, and 13 bases lay in between.

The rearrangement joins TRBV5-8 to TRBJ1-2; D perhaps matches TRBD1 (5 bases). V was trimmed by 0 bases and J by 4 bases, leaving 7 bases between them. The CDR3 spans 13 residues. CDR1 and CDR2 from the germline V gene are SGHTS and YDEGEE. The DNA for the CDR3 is TGTGCCAGCAGCTTGGGCGGGGGCTATGGCTACACCTTC. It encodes CASSLGGGYGYTF.

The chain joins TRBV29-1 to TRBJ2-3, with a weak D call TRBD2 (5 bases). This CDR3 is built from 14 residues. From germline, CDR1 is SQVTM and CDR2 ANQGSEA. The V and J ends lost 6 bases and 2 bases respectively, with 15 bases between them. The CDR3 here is CSVDRDILTDTQYF. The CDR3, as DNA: TGCAGCGTGGATCGGGATATCCTCACAGATACGCAGTATTTT.

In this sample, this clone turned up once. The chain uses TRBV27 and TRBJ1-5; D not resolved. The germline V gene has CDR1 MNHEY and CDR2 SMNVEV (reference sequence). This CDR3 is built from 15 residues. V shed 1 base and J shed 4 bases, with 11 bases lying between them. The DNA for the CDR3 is TGTGCCAGCAGTTTATTGGCAGGTAGAAATCAGCCCCAGCATTTT. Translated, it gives CASSLLAGRNQPQHF.

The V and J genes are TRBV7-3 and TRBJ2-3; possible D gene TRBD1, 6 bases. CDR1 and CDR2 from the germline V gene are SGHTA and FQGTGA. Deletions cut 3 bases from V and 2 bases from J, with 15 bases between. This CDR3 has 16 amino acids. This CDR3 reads CASSLGAGAITDTQYF. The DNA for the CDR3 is TGTGCCAGCAGCTTGGGGGCCGGGGCGATCACAGATACGCAGTATTTT. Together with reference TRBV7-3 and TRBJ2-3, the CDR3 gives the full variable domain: GAGVSQTPSNKVTEKGKYVELRCDPISGHTALYWYRQSLGQGPEFLIYFQGTGAADDSGLPNDRFFAVRPEGSVSTLKIQRTERGDSAVYLCASSLGAGAITDTQYFGPGTRLTVL.

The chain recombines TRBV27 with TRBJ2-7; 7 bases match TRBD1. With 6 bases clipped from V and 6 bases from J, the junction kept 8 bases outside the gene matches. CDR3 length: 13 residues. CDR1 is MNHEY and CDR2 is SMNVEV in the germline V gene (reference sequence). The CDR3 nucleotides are TGTGCCAGCAGCAGGGACAGTTCTGTCGAGCAGTACTTC. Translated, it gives CASSRDSSVEQYF.

The CDR3 region is CASSPRGETQYF. For the CDR3, the DNA is TGTGCCAGCAGCCCTCGAGGGGAGACCCAGTACTTC. The chain links TRBV11-1 to TRBJ2-5; D perhaps matches TRBD2 (5 bases). This CDR3 spans 12 amino acids. Trimming took 5 bases from V and 5 from J, leaving 9 bases between them. Germline CDR1 reads SGHAT; CDR2 reads FQDESV (reference sequence).

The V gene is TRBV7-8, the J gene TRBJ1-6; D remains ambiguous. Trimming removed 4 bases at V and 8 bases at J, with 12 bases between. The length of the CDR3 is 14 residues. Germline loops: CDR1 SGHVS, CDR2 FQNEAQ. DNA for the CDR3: TGTGCCAGCAGCTCTAGGCGGATCTATTCACCCCTCCACTTT. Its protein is CASSSRRIYSPLHF. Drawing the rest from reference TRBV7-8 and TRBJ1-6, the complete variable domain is GAGVSQSPRYKVAKRGQDVALRCDPISGHVSLFWYQQALGQGPEFLTYFQNEAQLDKSGLPSDRFFAERPEGSVSTLKIQRTQQEDSAVYLCASSSRRIYSPLHFGNGTRLTVT.

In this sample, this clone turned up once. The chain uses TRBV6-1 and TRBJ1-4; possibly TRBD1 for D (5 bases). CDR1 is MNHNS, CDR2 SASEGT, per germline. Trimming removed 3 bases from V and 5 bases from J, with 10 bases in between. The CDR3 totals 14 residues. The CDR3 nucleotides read TGTGCCAGCAGTGACCGGGACGGCAATGAAAAACTGTTTTTT. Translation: CASSDRDGNEKLFF.

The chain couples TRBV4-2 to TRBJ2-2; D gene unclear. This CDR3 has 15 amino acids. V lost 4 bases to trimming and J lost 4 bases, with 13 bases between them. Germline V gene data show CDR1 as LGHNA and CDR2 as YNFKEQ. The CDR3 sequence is CASSRNSVGTGELFF. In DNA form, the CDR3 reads TGTGCCAGCAGCCGTAACTCGGTCGGCACCGGGGAGCTGTTTTTT.

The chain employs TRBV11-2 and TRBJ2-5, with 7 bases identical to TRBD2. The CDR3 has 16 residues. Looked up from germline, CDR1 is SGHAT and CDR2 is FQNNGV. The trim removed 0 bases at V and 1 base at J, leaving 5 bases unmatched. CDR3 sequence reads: CASSLDAGGTQETQYF. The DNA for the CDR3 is TGTGCCAGCAGCTTAGATGCCGGGGGGACCCAAGAGACCCAGTACTTC.

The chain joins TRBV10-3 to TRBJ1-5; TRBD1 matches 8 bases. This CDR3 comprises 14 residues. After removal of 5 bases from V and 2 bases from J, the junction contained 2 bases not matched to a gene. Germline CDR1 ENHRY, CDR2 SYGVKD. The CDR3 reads CAISPTGGNQPQHF. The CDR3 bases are TGTGCCATCAGTCCGACAGGGGGCAATCAGCCCCAGCATTTT.

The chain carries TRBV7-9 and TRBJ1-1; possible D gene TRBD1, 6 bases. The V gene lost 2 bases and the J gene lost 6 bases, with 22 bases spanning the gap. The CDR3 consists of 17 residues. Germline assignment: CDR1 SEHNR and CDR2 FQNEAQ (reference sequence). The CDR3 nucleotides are TGTGCCAGCAGCTTAATAGGAGGGATTATAGGGGGGGCTGAAGCTTTCTTT. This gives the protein CASSLIGGIIGGAEAFF.

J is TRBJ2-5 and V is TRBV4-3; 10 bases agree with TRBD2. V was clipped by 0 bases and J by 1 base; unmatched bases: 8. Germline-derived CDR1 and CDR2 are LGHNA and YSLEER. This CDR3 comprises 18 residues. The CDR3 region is CASSQELSTSGAQETQYF. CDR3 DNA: TGCGCCAGCAGCCAAGAGCTTTCCACTAGCGGGGCCCAAGAGACCCAGTACTTC.

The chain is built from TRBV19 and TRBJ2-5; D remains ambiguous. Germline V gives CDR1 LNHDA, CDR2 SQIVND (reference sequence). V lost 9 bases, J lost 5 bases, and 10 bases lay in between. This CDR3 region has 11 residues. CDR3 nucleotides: TGTGCCAGCTCACTCATGGAGACCCAGTACTTC. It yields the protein CASSLMETQYF.

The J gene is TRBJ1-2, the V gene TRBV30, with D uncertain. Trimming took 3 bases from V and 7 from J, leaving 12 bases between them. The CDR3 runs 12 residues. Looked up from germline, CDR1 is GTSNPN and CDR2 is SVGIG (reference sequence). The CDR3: CAWRFTGGGYTF. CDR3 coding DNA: TGTGCCTGGAGGTTCACCGGCGGTGGCTACACCTTC.

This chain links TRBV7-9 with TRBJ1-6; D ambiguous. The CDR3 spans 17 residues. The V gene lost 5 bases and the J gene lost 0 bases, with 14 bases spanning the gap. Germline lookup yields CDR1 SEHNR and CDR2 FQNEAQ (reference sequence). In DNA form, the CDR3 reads TGTGCCAGCAGCGAGCCGGGAGCCAGCTCCTATAATTCACCCCTCCACTTT. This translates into CASSEPGASSYNSPLHF.